This T cell receptor beta chain is from a study of control samples from healthy donors and cancer patients. Trimming took off 5 bases at V and 7 bases at J, with 17 bases between the two ends. From germline, CDR1 is MNHEY and CDR2 SVGEGT. This CDR3 comprises 14 residues. Assay used: immunoSEQ multiplex PCR; TCRdb lists only in-frame clones, some missing. The table lists 150,000 to 200,000 clones, around nine tenths of them singletons. Material for sequencing was blood. The chain has TRBV6-2 or TRBV6-3 and TRBJ1-1, with a possible D match to TRBD1 (5 bases). The source of this sequence is a man younger than 40 in good health. The CDR3: CASSPAGGIREAFF. The DNA for the CDR3 is TGTGCCAGCAGTCCCGCCGGGGGGATCCGTGAAGCTTTCTTT.